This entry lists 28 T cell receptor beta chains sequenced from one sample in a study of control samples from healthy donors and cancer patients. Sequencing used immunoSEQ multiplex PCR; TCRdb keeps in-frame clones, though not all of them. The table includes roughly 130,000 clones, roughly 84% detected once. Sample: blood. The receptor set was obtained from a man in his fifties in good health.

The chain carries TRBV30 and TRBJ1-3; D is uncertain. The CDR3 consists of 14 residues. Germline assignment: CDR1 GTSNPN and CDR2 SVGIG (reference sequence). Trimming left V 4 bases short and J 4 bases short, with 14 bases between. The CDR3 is CAWNGGTVGNTIYF. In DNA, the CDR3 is TGTGCCTGGAATGGCGGAACGGTAGGAAACACCATATATTTT.

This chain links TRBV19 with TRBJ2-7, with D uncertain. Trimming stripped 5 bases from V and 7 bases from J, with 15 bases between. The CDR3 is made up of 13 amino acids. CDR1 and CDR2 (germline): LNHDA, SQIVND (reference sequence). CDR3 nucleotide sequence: TGTGCCAGTAGTTTCGACACCTCTTGGGAGCAGTACTTC. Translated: CASSFDTSWEQYF.

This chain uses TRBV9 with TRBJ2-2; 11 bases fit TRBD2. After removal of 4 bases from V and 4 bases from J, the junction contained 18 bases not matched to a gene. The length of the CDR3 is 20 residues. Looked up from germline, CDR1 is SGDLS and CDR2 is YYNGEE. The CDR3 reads CASSQRPRLAGGPGTGELFF. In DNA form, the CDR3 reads TGTGCCAGCAGCCAACGCCCCCGGCTAGCGGGGGGCCCGGGCACCGGGGAGCTGTTTTTT.

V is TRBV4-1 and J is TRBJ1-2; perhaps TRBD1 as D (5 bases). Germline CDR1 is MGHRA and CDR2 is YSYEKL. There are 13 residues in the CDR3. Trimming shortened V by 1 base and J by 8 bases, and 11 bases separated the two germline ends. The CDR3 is CASSQVLGEGYTF. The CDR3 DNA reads TGCGCCAGCAGCCAAGTGCTGGGGGAGGGCTACACCTTC.

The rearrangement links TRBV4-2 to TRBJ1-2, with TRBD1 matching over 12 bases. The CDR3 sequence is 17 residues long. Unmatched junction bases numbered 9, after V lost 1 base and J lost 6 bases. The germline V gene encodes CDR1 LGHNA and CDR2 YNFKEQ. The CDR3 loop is CASSQAGTGGALHGYTF. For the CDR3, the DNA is TGTGCCAGCAGCCAAGCCGGGACAGGGGGCGCCCTTCATGGCTACACCTTC.

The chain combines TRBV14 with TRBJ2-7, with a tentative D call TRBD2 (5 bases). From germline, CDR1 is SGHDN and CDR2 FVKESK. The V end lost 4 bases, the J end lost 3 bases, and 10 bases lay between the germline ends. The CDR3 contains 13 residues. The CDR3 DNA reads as TGTGCCAGCAGCCTTATAGGGAGCTACGAGCAGTACTTC. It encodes CASSLIGSYEQYF.

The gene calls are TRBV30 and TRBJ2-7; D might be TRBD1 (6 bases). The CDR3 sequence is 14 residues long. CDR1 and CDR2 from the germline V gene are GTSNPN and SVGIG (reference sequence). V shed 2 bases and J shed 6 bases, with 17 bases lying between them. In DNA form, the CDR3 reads TGTGCCTGGAGTAAGGGTAGGGGGATCGGCGAGCAGTACTTC. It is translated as CAWSKGRGIGEQYF.

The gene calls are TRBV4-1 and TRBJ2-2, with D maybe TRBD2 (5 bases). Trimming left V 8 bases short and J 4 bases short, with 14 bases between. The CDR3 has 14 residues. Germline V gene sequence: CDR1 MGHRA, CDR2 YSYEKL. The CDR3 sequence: CASLAGIGTGELFF. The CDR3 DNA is TGCGCCAGCCTCGCCGGGATCGGCACCGGGGAGCTGTTTTTT.

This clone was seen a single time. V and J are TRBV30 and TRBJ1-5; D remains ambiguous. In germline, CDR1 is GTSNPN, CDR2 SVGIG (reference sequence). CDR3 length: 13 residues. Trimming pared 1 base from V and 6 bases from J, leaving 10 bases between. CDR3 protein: CAWSGEVTQPQHF. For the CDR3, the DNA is TGTGCCTGGAGTGGGGAAGTAACTCAGCCCCAGCATTTT.

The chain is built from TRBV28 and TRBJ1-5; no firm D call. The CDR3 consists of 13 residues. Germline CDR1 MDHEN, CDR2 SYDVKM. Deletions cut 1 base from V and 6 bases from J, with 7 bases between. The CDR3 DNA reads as TGTGCCAGCAGTTTATCTCAACGTCAGCCCCAGCATTTT. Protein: CASSLSQRQPQHF.

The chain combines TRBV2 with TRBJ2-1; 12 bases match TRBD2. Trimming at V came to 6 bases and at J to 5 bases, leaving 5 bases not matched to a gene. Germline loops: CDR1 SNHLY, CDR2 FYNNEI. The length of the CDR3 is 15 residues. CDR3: CASSRLAGANNEQFF. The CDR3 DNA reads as TGTGCCAGCAGCCGACTAGCGGGGGCAAACAATGAGCAGTTCTTC.

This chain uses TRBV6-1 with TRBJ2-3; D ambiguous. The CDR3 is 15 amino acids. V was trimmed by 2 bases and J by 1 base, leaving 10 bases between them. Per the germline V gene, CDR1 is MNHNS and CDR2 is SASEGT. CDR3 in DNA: TGTGCCAGCAGTGAATTACGGTTAGGCACAGATACGCAGTATTTT. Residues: CASSELRLGTDTQYF.

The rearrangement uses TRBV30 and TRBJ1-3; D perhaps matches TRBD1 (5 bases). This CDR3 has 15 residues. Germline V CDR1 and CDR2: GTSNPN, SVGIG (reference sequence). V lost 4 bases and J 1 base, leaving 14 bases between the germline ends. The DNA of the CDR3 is TGTGCCTGGACCCGCGGGGGGGGATCTGGAAACACCATATATTTT. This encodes CAWTRGGGSGNTIYF.

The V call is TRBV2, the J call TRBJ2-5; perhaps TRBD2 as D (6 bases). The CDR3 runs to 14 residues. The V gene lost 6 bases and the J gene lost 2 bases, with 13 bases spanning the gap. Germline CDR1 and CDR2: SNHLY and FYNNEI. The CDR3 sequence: CASRRLDSQETQYF. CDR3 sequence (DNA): TGTGCCAGCAGGAGACTAGACTCACAAGAGACCCAGTACTTC.

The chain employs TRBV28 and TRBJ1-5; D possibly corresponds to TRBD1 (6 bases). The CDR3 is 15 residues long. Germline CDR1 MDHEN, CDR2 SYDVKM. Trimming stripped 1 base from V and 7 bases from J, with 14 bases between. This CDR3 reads CASSLFQGRTQPQHF. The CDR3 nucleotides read TGTGCCAGCAGTTTATTTCAGGGGCGGACGCAGCCCCAGCATTTT.

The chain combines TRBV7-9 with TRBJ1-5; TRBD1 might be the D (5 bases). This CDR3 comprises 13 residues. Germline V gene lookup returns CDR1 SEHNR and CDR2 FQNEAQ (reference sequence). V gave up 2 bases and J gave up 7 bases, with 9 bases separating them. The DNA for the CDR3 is TGTGCCAGCAGCTTATCTAGGGGCCAGCCCCAGCATTTT. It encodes CASSLSRGQPQHF.

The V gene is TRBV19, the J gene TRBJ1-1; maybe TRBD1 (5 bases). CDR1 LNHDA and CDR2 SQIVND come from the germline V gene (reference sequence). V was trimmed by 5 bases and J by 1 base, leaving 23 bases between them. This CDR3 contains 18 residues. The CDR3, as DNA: TGTGCCAGTAGTCTCTCACCATTCCAGGGCTGGGAGAACACTGAAGCTTTCTTT. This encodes CASSLSPFQGWENTEAFF.

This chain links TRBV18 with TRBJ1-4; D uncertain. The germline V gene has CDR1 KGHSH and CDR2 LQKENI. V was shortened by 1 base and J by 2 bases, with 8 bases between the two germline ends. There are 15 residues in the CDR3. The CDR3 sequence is CASSPRTTTNEKLFF. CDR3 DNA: TGTGCCAGCTCACCACGGACCACCACTAATGAAAAACTGTTTTTT.

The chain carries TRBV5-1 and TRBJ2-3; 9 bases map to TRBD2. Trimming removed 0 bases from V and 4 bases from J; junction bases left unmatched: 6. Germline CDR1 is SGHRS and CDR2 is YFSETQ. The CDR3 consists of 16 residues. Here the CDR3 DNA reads TGCGCCAGCAGCTTGGGTAGCGGGGGTGGAGCAGATACGCAGTATTTT. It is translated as CASSLGSGGGADTQYF.

The CDR3 sequence is CASSSTDSPLHF. Written as DNA, the CDR3 is TGTGCCAGCAGCTCAACTGATTCACCCCTCCACTTT. J is TRBJ1-6 and V is TRBV7-9; no reliable D call. Looked up from germline, CDR1 is SEHNR and CDR2 is FQNEAQ (reference sequence). CDR3 length: 12 amino acids. V shed 4 bases and J shed 8 bases, with 6 bases lying between them.

CDR3 protein: CASSLVHSGGPRVGETQYF. Written as DNA, the CDR3 is TGTGCCAGCAGCTTAGTCCATAGCGGGGGGCCCCGGGTAGGAGAGACCCAGTACTTC. The chain joins TRBV7-8 to TRBJ2-5, with 10 bases lining up with TRBD2. This CDR3 spans 19 amino acids. Trimming took 1 base from V and 4 from J; bases not matched to a gene: 15. Germline V gene lookup returns CDR1 SGHVS and CDR2 FQNEAQ.

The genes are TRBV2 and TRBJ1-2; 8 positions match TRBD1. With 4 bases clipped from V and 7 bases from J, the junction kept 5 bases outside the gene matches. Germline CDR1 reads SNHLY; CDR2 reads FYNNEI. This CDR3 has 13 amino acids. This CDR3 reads CASSVGQGGGYTF. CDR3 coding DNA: TGTGCCAGCAGTGTAGGACAGGGAGGTGGCTACACCTTC.

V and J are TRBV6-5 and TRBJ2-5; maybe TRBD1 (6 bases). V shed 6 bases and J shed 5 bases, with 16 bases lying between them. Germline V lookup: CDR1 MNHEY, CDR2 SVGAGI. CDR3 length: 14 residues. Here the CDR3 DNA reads TGTGCCAGCAGAGTCGGCAGGGGTATGGAGACCCAGTACTTC. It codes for CASRVGRGMETQYF.

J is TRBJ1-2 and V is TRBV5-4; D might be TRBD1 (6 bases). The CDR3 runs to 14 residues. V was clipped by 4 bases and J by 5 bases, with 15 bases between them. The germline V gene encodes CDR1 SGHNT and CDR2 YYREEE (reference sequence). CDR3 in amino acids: CASSSGGGIYGYTF. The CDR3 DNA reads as TGTGCCAGCAGCAGTGGAGGGGGAATTTATGGCTACACCTTC.

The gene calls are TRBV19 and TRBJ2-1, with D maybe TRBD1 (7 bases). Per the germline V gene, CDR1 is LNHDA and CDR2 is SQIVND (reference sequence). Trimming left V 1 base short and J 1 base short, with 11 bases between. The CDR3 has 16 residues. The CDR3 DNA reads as TGTGCCAGTAGTATAGGTCCAGGGGGGTCCTACAATGAGCAGTTCTTC. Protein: CASSIGPGGSYNEQFF.

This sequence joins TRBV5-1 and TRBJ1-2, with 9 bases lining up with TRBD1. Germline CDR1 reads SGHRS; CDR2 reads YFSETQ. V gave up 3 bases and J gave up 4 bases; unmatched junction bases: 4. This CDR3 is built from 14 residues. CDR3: CASSSGTGIYGYTF. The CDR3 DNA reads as TGCGCCAGCAGCTCCGGGACAGGGATCTATGGCTACACCTTC.

DNA for the CDR3: TGTGCCACCAGCAGAGATAACCTTTCGGGCGGGGAGCTGTTTTTT. Translating it yields CATSRDNLSGGELFF. The chain has TRBV15 and TRBJ2-2; D not resolved. The V end lost 0 bases, the J end lost 7 bases, and 12 bases lay between the germline ends. Germline CDR1 LNHNV, CDR2 YYDKDF (reference sequence). The CDR3 contains 15 residues.

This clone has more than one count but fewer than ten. CDR3 sequence reads: CASSQDRFSGGPNSSYEQYF. The DNA of the CDR3 is TGCGCCAGCAGCCAAGATAGGTTTTCGGGCGGGCCTAACTCCTCCTACGAGCAGTACTTC. This chain links TRBV4-1 with TRBJ2-7, with a tentative D call TRBD2 (5 bases). Germline CDR1 MGHRA, CDR2 YSYEKL. V gave up 0 bases and J gave up 0 bases, with 24 bases separating them. CDR3 size: 20 residues.